This record covers a single TCR beta chain. This entry belongs to a study of T cell changes during pregnancy in multiple sclerosis. Only in-frame clones appear in the TCRdb table, and some are missing; sequencing was by immunoSEQ multiplex PCR. Of tens of thousands of clones listed, 85% to 95% are singletons. The junction had 10 bases not matched to a gene; V was cut back by 6 bases and J by 2 bases. This CDR3 has 15 residues. Germline V lookup: CDR1 SGHAT, CDR2 FQNNGV. The chain employs TRBV11-2 and TRBJ2-7; TRBD1 agrees at 7 bases. This TCR derives from a female donor in good health, enrolled as a control in a pregnancy study. The sample in question was peripheral blood, obtained in the third trimester of pregnancy. The CDR3 sequence: CASRSDRAGTYEQYF. For the CDR3, the DNA is TGTGCCAGCAGGTCCGACAGGGCAGGAACCTACGAGCAGTACTTC.